The 26 T cell receptor beta chains below were found in one sample sequenced in a study of T cells in Graves' hyperthyroidism and ophthalmopathy (dated by TCRdb to about 2019). The protocol used for the library was multiplex PCR. The sequencer listed for this sample is Illumina HiSeq 2000. The TCR beta CDR3 regions were amplified from RNA transcripts. The first round of RT-PCR for the TCR CDR3 was performed with the HTBI primer set and the Qiagen OneStep RT-PCR kit. TCRdb trimmed the raw reads at Q25, called clones with MiXCR and kept productive beta chains. Entries are consolidated by CDR3 protein sequence, retaining the most common genes and DNA. Here the sample has fewer than 650,000 distinct CDR3 sequences; 13% to 15% occur a single time. The ten biggest clones cover over 11% of the sample. The sample taken for sequencing was blood. These receptors were obtained from a woman in her 40s with Graves' hyperthyroidism.

This clonotype was counted ten times or more. The V gene is TRBV6-1, the J gene TRBJ2-2, with unresolved D. Looked up from germline, CDR1 is MNHNS and CDR2 is SASEGT. There are 14 residues in the CDR3. The V end lost 6 bases, the J end lost 6 bases, and 14 bases lay between the germline ends. The CDR3 region is CASSADGPAGELFF. For the CDR3, the DNA is TGTGCCAGCAGCGCGGATGGTCCCGCCGGGGAGCTGTTTTTT.

V gene TRBV7-8 combines with J gene TRBJ2-6; D might be TRBD2 (5 bases). Trimming pared 3 bases from V and 0 bases from J, leaving 9 bases between. This CDR3 contains 16 residues. Germline CDR1 reads SGHVS; CDR2 reads FQNEAQ. The CDR3 DNA is TGTGCCAGCAGCTTGGACCGGGACTCTGGGGCCAACGTCCTGACTTTC. This gives the protein CASSLDRDSGANVLTF.

The V gene is TRBV6-2 or TRBV6-3, the J gene TRBJ2-1; 7 nucleotides match TRBD1. CDR3 length: 12 residues. Germline V gene lookup returns CDR1 MNHEY and CDR2 SVGEGT. Here the CDR3 DNA reads TGTGGTACGGGACAGTCCTACAATGAGCAGTTCTTC. Protein product: CGTGQSYNEQFF.

This clonotype was counted between two and nine times. The rearrangement links TRBV5-4 to TRBJ2-2, with 12 nucleotides matching TRBD1. CDR3 size: 16 residues. Germline loops: CDR1 SGHNT, CDR2 YYREEE (reference sequence). V gave up 9 bases and J gave up 4 bases; unmatched junction bases: 10. CDR3 in amino acids: CATQSGTGGSTGELFF. CDR3 in DNA: TGTGCCACCCAATCCGGGACAGGGGGCAGCACCGGGGAGCTGTTTTTT. The whole variable domain, filled in from reference TRBV5-4 and TRBJ2-2, reads ETGVTQSPTHLIKTRGQQVTLRCSSQSGHNTVSWYQQALGQGPQFIFQYYREEENGRGNFPPRFSGLQFPNYSSELNVNALELDDSALYLCATQSGTGGSTGELFFGEGSRLTVL.

The sample holds many counts of this clonotype. The rearrangement joins TRBV6-1 to TRBJ2-1, with TRBD2 matching over 7 bases. The CDR3 covers 15 residues. Germline CDR1 and CDR2: MNHNS and SASEGT. The V gene end was trimmed by 5 bases and the J gene end by 6 bases; junction bases not matched to a gene: 10. The DNA for the CDR3 is TGTGCCAGCAGTTCCTGGGGGGGAGTTAGCAATGAGCAGTTCTTC. Its translation: CASSSWGGVSNEQFF.

In this sample, this clonotype turned up many times. The chain has TRBV7-2 and TRBJ2-7, with TRBD2 identical over 9 bases. V dropped 0 bases and J dropped 6; count of bases not matched to a gene: 12. The CDR3 is 17 residues long. Germline V gives CDR1 SGHTA, CDR2 FQGNSA. The CDR3 here is CASSLAIFAGGLSEQYF. The DNA of the CDR3 is TGTGCCAGCAGCTTAGCTATTTTTGCGGGAGGGCTTAGCGAGCAGTACTTC.

This clonotype was detected only a few times. The chain couples TRBV5-1 to TRBJ2-7; possible D gene TRBD1, 5 bases. CDR1 SGHRS and CDR2 YFSETQ come from the germline V gene. V was shortened by 0 bases and J by 5 bases, with 12 bases between the two germline ends. This CDR3 has 14 amino acids. In DNA, the CDR3 is TGCGCCAGCAGCTTGGCCGTTGGGGCGGACGAGCAGTACTTC. Translated: CASSLAVGADEQYF.

The CDR3: CASSARSLGTSGSTDTQYF. The CDR3, as DNA: TGTGCCAGCAGCGCTAGGAGCCTTGGGACTAGCGGGAGCACAGATACGCAGTATTTT. The chain is built from TRBV9 and TRBJ2-3; TRBD2 aligns across 12 bases. V lost 3 bases and J lost 0; bases outside the gene matches: 11. CDR3 length: 19 amino acids. The V gene's germline CDR1 is SGDLS and CDR2 YYNGEE.

This clonotype was counted many times. The chain employs TRBV3-1 and TRBJ2-7; possible D gene TRBD1, 7 bases. Germline loops: CDR1 LGHDT, CDR2 YNNKEL (reference sequence). The CDR3 is 12 amino acids. The ends were cut back, 3 bases at V and 8 bases at J, with 11 bases in the middle. The CDR3 spells CASSQEGQKQYF. CDR3 DNA sequence: TGTGCCAGCAGCCAGGAGGGACAGAAGCAGTACTTC.

J is TRBJ1-1 and V is TRBV6-9; 8 bases fit TRBD1. This CDR3 is built from 16 residues. The V gene's germline CDR1 is MNHGY and CDR2 SVAAGI. V was pared by 0 bases and J by 1 base, with 4 bases of the junction left unmatched. The CDR3 DNA is TGTGCCAGCAGTTATTCTGGGACAGGCACGAACACTGAAGCTTTCTTT. Protein sequence: CASSYSGTGTNTEAFF.

This clonotype came up a few times. CDR3 sequence reads: CASSKAGGSNSPLHF. DNA for the CDR3: TGTGCCAGCAGCAAAGCAGGGGGCTCTAATTCACCCCTCCACTTT. This chain connects TRBV7-2 to TRBJ1-6, with 8 bases aligning to TRBD1. CDR1 and CDR2 (germline): SGHTA, FQGNSA. The CDR3 extends over 15 amino acids. V was pared by 5 bases and J by 6 bases, with 6 bases of the junction left unmatched.

The sample holds many counts of this clonotype. This chain joins TRBV12-3 or TRBV12-4 and TRBJ2-1, with D perhaps TRBD2 (6 bases). V was trimmed by 3 bases and J by 9 bases, leaving 15 bases between them. CDR3 length: 14 residues. The CDR3 sequence: CASSLGGRSVEQFF. As DNA, the CDR3 is TGTGCCAGCAGTTTGGGTGGGAGGTCGGTTGAGCAGTTCTTC.

This clonotype was seen more than once but under ten times. The chain carries TRBV10-3 and TRBJ2-2; D gene uncertain. This CDR3 contains 13 residues. Germline-derived CDR1 and CDR2 are ENHRY and SYGVKD. Trimming took 2 bases from V and 4 from J, leaving 5 bases between them. The CDR3 sequence: CAISEGRTGELFF. The CDR3, as DNA: TGTGCCATCAGTGAGGGTCGCACCGGGGAGCTGTTTTTT.

For the CDR3, the DNA is TGTGCCAGCAGCTCCGGACTAGCGGCTGAGACCCAGTACTTC. Amino acids: CASSSGLAAETQYF. V is TRBV6-1 and J is TRBJ2-5, with 10 bases lining up with TRBD2. With 6 bases clipped from V and 5 bases from J, the junction kept 6 bases outside the gene matches. From germline, CDR1 is MNHNS and CDR2 SASEGT. CDR3 length equals 14 residues.

This clonotype was observed at least ten times. V and J are TRBV28 and TRBJ1-5, with no clear D. V lost 4 bases and J lost 3, with 7 bases in between. Germline V gene sequence: CDR1 MDHEN, CDR2 SYDVKM. The CDR3 contains 13 residues. The CDR3 DNA follows: TGTGCCAGCAGTTCCGTCCCCAATCAGCCCCAGCATTTT. This gives the protein CASSSVPNQPQHF.

This clonotype was counted ten times or more. V gene TRBV28 combines with J gene TRBJ2-1; a weak D match, TRBD1 (5 bases). Between the trimmed V and J ends, which lost 5 bases and 7 bases, there was a span of 9 bases. The V gene's germline CDR1 is MDHEN and CDR2 SYDVKM. The CDR3 is made up of 12 amino acids. CDR3 sequence (DNA): TGTGCCAGCAGTAAAGCAGGGAATGAGCAGTTCTTC. Its translation is CASSKAGNEQFF.

This clonotype was picked up many times. V is TRBV20-1 and J is TRBJ1-1, with D maybe TRBD1 (5 bases). Per the germline V gene, CDR1 is DFQATT and CDR2 is SNEGSKA (reference sequence). The ends were cut back, 0 bases at V and 3 bases at J, with 14 bases in the middle. The CDR3 consists of 15 residues. The CDR3 DNA reads as TGCAGTGCTAGAGACCCCGGGGGAGTCGACACTGAAGCTTTCTTT. Protein product: CSARDPGGVDTEAFF.

This clonotype was detected only a few times. The chain is built from TRBV3-1 and TRBJ1-1; D remains unclear. The CDR3 length is 13 residues. Germline CDR1 reads LGHDT; CDR2 reads YNNKEL (reference sequence). V was trimmed by 5 bases and J by 1 base, leaving 8 bases between them. CDR3 sequence: CASSGHQNTEAFF. In DNA form, the CDR3 reads TGTGCCAGCAGCGGGCACCAGAACACTGAAGCTTTCTTT. Supplemented by reference TRBV3-1 and TRBJ1-1, the full variable domain reads DTAVSQTPKYLVTQMGNDKSIKCEQNLGHDTMYWYKQDSKKFLKIMFSYNNKELIINETVPNRFSPKSPDKAHLNLHINSLELGDSAVYFCASSGHQNTEAFFGQGTRLTVV.

The chain couples TRBV9 to TRBJ2-3, with 7 bases that match TRBD2. Germline CDR1 reads SGDLS; CDR2 reads YYNGEE. The CDR3 loop spans 18 amino acids. With 0 bases clipped from V and 7 bases from J, the junction kept 17 bases outside the gene matches. This CDR3 is CASSVVPLEGGRANTQYF. The CDR3 bases are TGTGCCAGCAGCGTAGTTCCCCTGGAAGGAGGGAGGGCTAATACGCAGTATTTT.

There are many counts of this clonotype. J is TRBJ2-7 and V is TRBV7-2; D may match TRBD1 or TRBD2 (5 bases each). The germline V gene has CDR1 SGHTA and CDR2 FQGNSA. The CDR3 is 14 residues long. V was clipped by 7 bases and J by 3 bases, with 16 bases between them. The CDR3 protein is CASTEARDRYEQYF. CDR3 sequence (DNA): TGTGCCAGCACCGAAGCCCGGGACCGCTACGAGCAGTACTTC.

This clonotype was found many times. This sequence joins TRBV2 and TRBJ2-7; 9 bases align to TRBD2. CDR3 size: 14 residues. V trimming: 6 bases; J trimming: 7 bases; junction bases outside the gene matches: 10. CDR1 is SNHLY and CDR2 is FYNNEI in the germline V gene. DNA for the CDR3: TGTGCCAGCAGGGCCTCTAGCGGGGTAGGGGAGCAGTACTTC. Translation gives CASRASSGVGEQYF.

This clonotype was recorded many times. The chain links TRBV30 to TRBJ1-6; tentative D call: TRBD1 (5 bases). The CDR3 length is 14 residues. Deletions cut 0 bases from V and 7 bases from J, with 10 bases between. Germline lookup yields CDR1 GTSNPN and CDR2 SVGIG (reference sequence). CDR3 DNA sequence: TGTGCCTGGAGTGTGAACAGGATCAATTCACCCCTCCACTTT. It is translated as CAWSVNRINSPLHF. Full variable domain (outside the CDR3, taken from reference TRBV30 and TRBJ1-6): SQTIHQWPATLVQPVGSPLSLECTVEGTSNPNLYWYRQAAGRGLQLLFYSVGIGQISSEVPQNLSASRPQDRQFILSSKKLLLSDSGFYLCAWSVNRINSPLHFGNGTRLTVT.

V gene TRBV20-1 combines with J gene TRBJ2-7, with D perhaps matching TRBD2 (6 bases). The CDR3 contains 14 residues. The V end was cut by 1 base, the J end by 3 bases, with 13 bases between. Looked up from germline, CDR1 is DFQATT and CDR2 is SNEGSKA (reference sequence). The CDR3 is CSARGIGRIYEQYF. For the CDR3, the DNA is TGCAGTGCTAGAGGGATCGGGAGAATCTACGAGCAGTACTTC.

There are a few counts of this clonotype. The V call is TRBV7-6, the J call TRBJ1-2; no clear D gene. The CDR3 spans 17 residues. In germline, CDR1 is SGHVS, CDR2 FNYEAQ. V lost 0 bases, J lost 7 bases, and 21 bases lay in between. The CDR3 nucleotides read TGTGCCAGCAGCTTAGCGCGACCCCCCCCTATGTCATTTGGCTACACCTTC. Its protein product is CASSLARPPPMSFGYTF.

This clonotype was counted many times. For the CDR3, the DNA is TGTGCCAGTAGTCCCGAGGCAGGGGTGAATTCACCCCTCCACTTT. Protein product: CASSPEAGVNSPLHF. The V gene is TRBV19, the J gene TRBJ1-6; tentatively, D is TRBD1 (6 bases). V dropped 5 bases and J dropped 7 bases, with 15 bases sitting between them. CDR1 and CDR2 from the germline V gene are LNHDA and SQIVND (reference sequence). This CDR3 spans 15 amino acids.

Ten or more counts support this clonotype. The chain joins TRBV20-1 to TRBJ1-5; 7 nucleotides match TRBD1. Germline lookup yields CDR1 DFQATT and CDR2 SNEGSKA (reference sequence). The CDR3 has 13 amino acids. The J segment lost 5 bases and the V segment lost 4 bases, leaving 5 bases of the junction unmatched. In nucleotides, the CDR3 is TGCAGTGCTAATAGGGACAGTGATCAGCCCCAGCATTTT. This sequence encodes CSANRDSDQPQHF.